The 23 T cell receptor beta chains reported below all come from one sample, sequenced in a study of cytomegalovirus exposure and HLA in healthy donors. The PCR contained 60 Vbeta and 13 Jbeta primers. Some clones are missing from TCRdb's copy, which holds only in-frame ones; the method was immunoSEQ multiplex PCR. The sample has approximately 100,000 clones; 82% are singletons. The sample taken for sequencing was PBMCs. All receptors derive from a man aged 50 to 60 in good health and CMV-seronegative.

The V and J genes are TRBV7-6 and TRBJ2-5; a weak D match, TRBD1 (5 bases). Germline CDR1 reads SGHVS; CDR2 reads FNYEAQ. The CDR3 extends over 13 amino acids. V lost 0 bases and J lost 3, with 5 bases in between. CDR3 in DNA: TGTGCCAGCAGCTTAGCCAGGGAAGAGACCCAGTACTTC. Translation: CASSLAREETQYF. The variable domain in full, completed from reference TRBV7-6 and TRBJ2-5, reads GAGVSQSPRYKVTKRGQDVALRCDPISGHVSLYWYRQALGQGPEFLTYFNYEAQQDKSGLPNDRFSAERPEGSISTLTIQRTEQRDSAMYRCASSLAREETQYFGPGTRLLVL.

The chain has TRBV21-1 and TRBJ1-1; no DNA check was done on the table's D call, TRBD1. TRBV21-1 corresponds to a pseudogene. The CDR3 is 20 residues long. As DNA, the CDR3 is TGTGCCAGCAGCAAAGCGGGTCAAGAAGGGGGCGTTAGGGTGAACACTGAAGCTTTCTTT. This codes for CASSKAGQEGGVRVNTEAFF.

J is TRBJ2-1 and V is TRBV9; the D gene is possibly TRBD1 (5 bases). The CDR3 covers 14 residues. Trimming cost V 6 bases and J 7 bases, with 17 bases left between them. Looked up from germline, CDR1 is SGDLS and CDR2 is YYNGEE. CDR3 sequence reads: CASNRGPEQNEQFF. The CDR3 bases are TGTGCCAGCAATAGGGGCCCGGAACAAAATGAGCAGTTCTTC.

This chain uses TRBV7-8 with TRBJ2-7; TRBD2 might be the D (5 bases). V dropped 5 bases and J dropped 5 bases, with 16 bases sitting between them. The germline V gene has CDR1 SGHVS and CDR2 FQNEAQ. The length of the CDR3 is 14 residues. CDR3 bases: TGTGCCAGCAGCCTCGATTCGGGGTACAACGAGCAGTACTTC. As protein: CASSLDSGYNEQYF.

Remarks on this clone: Without the conserved terminal phenylalanine or tryptophan, this CDR3 likely stems from a read error. J is TRBJ2-7 and V is TRBV5-6; D possibly corresponds to TRBD2 (5 bases). Between the trimmed V and J ends, which lost 2 bases and 0 bases, there was a span of 6 bases. This CDR3 region has 13 residues. Germline V lookup: CDR1 SGHDT, CDR2 YYEEEE. This chain's CDR3 is CASSLGSSYEQYL. The CDR3 DNA reads as TGTGCCAGCAGCTTAGGGAGCTCCTACGAGCAGTACCTC.

This clone turned up a few times. The chain employs TRBV19 and TRBJ2-1; D may be TRBD2 (6 bases). Germline lookup yields CDR1 LNHDA and CDR2 SQIVND (reference sequence). There are 14 residues in the CDR3. V lost 5 bases, J lost 10 bases, and 18 bases lay in between. The CDR3 nucleotides are TGTGCCAGTAGTCCCAAGGTTCCTGGGGGGGAGCAGTTCTTC. Translated, it gives CASSPKVPGGEQFF.

CDR3 residues: CASSLTPRTNNEQFF. The DNA for the CDR3 is TGTGCCAGCAGCTTAACGCCGCGGACTAATAATGAGCAGTTCTTC. The V and J genes are TRBV11-3 and TRBJ2-1; D possibly corresponds to TRBD2 (6 bases). With 2 bases removed from V and 7 bases from J, the gap between germline ends came to 15 bases. This CDR3 region has 15 residues. The germline V gene has CDR1 SGHNT and CDR2 YENEEA.

The chain recombines TRBV28 with TRBJ1-2; D is ambiguous. Germline V gene lookup returns CDR1 MDHEN and CDR2 SYDVKM. Trimming shortened V by 2 bases and J by 0 bases, and 10 bases separated the two germline ends. This CDR3 comprises 15 residues. CDR3 loop: CASSLQRRANYGYTF. As DNA, the CDR3 is TGTGCCAGCAGTTTACAGAGGAGAGCTAACTATGGCTACACCTTC.

This chain connects TRBV5-4 to TRBJ2-1; the match to TRBD1 covers 8 bases. The CDR3 spans 17 residues. Germline-derived CDR1 and CDR2 are SGHNT and YYREEE (reference sequence). V lost 4 bases, J lost 7 bases, and 16 bases stayed unmatched. DNA of the CDR3: TGTGCCAGCAGCCTCGGCCTCACAGGGGGGCCGGAAAATGAGCAGTTCTTC. Its protein product is CASSLGLTGGPENEQFF.

The rearrangement joins TRBV5-1 to TRBJ1-1; D is undetermined. This CDR3 contains 15 residues. V lost 0 bases, J lost 1 base, and 10 bases lay in between. Germline lookup yields CDR1 SGHRS and CDR2 YFSETQ. DNA of the CDR3: TGCGCCAGCAGCTTGGCTGCAGTCCCGAACACTGAAGCTTTCTTT. It codes for CASSLAAVPNTEAFF.

This chain links TRBV11-2 with TRBJ1-2; D remains unclear. Germline lookup yields CDR1 SGHAT and CDR2 FQNNGV. V lost 1 base, J lost 7 bases, and 4 bases lay in between. The CDR3 totals 11 residues. The DNA for the CDR3 is TGTGCCAGCAGCTTAGGAGTTGGCTACACCTTC. Its translation is CASSLGVGYTF.

This clone was seen a handful of times. J is TRBJ1-2 and V is TRBV7-2, with D possibly being TRBD1 (5 bases). The CDR3 is 13 residues long. Germline V gives CDR1 SGHTA, CDR2 FQGNSA. V lost 5 bases and J lost 8, with 15 bases in between. The CDR3 here is CASSVAGSGGYTF. The DNA of the CDR3 is TGTGCCAGCAGCGTGGCAGGGTCAGGAGGCTACACCTTC.

The CDR3 is CASSEDRGEGGYTF. In nucleotides, the CDR3 is TGTGCCAGCAGTGAGGACAGGGGAGAAGGAGGCTACACCTTC. The chain combines TRBV2 with TRBJ1-2; 9 bases align to TRBD1. The CDR3 has 14 residues. Germline V gene lookup returns CDR1 SNHLY and CDR2 FYNNEI. The ends lost 3 bases at V and 8 bases at J; junction bases unmatched: 7.

This clone came up once. The chain couples TRBV6-5 to TRBJ2-7; TRBD2 might be the D (5 bases). Germline V gene sequence: CDR1 MNHEY, CDR2 SVGAGI. There are 13 residues in the CDR3. Trimming stripped 11 bases from V and 6 bases from J, with 20 bases between. CDR3 sequence reads: CASRDPSTGEQYV. CDR3 coding DNA: TGTGCCTCCCGGGATCCCTCAACTGGCGAGCAGTACGTC.

The chain is built from TRBV6-1 and TRBJ1-5, with a weak D call TRBD1 (6 bases). Germline lookup yields CDR1 MNHNS and CDR2 SASEGT. Between the trimmed V and J ends, which lost 3 bases and 5 bases, there was a span of 11 bases. This CDR3 has 14 residues. CDR3 sequence (DNA): TGTGCCAGCAGTGAGGGACAAGATCATCAGCCCCAGCATTTT. Protein product: CASSEGQDHQPQHF.

This chain connects TRBV11-2 to TRBJ1-2; the match to TRBD1 covers 10 bases. V shed 5 bases and J 1 base; nucleotides not matched to a gene: 4. Germline CDR1 SGHAT, CDR2 FQNNGV. The CDR3 loop spans 15 amino acids. For the CDR3, the DNA is TGTGCCAGCAGCCCCGACAGGGGGCTTAACTATGGCTACACCTTC. Amino acids: CASSPDRGLNYGYTF. The whole variable domain, filled in from reference TRBV11-2 and TRBJ1-2, reads EAGVAQSPRYKIIEKRQSVAFWCNPISGHATLYWYQQILGQGPKLLIQFQNNGVVDDSQLPKDRFSAERLKGVDSTLKIQPAKLEDSAVYLCASSPDRGLNYGYTFGSGTRLTVV.

The DNA for the CDR3 is TGTGCCAGCAGTGGAGGTACGGGGGGGCACTATGGCTACACCTTC. It specifies CASSGGTGGHYGYTF. The gene calls are TRBV27 and TRBJ1-2; possible D gene TRBD1, 6 bases. The CDR3 is 15 residues long. V lost 5 bases and J 3 bases, leaving 16 bases between the germline ends. Germline CDR1 reads MNHEY; CDR2 reads SMNVEV (reference sequence).

In its sample, this clone was seen a few times. This chain uses TRBV10-2 with TRBJ1-1, with D possibly being TRBD1 (6 bases). This CDR3 comprises 15 residues. The V and J ends lost 7 bases and 1 base respectively, with 16 bases between them. Looked up from germline, CDR1 is WSHSY and CDR2 is SAAADI. This CDR3 reads CASNGGQMENTEAFF. In DNA, the CDR3 is TGCGCCAGCAACGGGGGGCAGATGGAGAACACTGAAGCTTTCTTT.

This rearrangement joins TRBV6-1 to TRBJ1-1; D unclear. V was trimmed by 2 bases and J by 8 bases, leaving 18 bases between them. The CDR3 is 15 residues long. Germline V gene sequence: CDR1 MNHNS, CDR2 SASEGT. CDR3 in DNA: TGTGCCAGCAGTGAATTGGGTAGGGAGTTCCTCGAAGCTTTCTTT. It translates to CASSELGREFLEAFF.

This sequence joins TRBV10-3 and TRBJ2-3; D gene uncertain. CDR1 is ENHRY and CDR2 is SYGVKD in the germline V gene. V was shortened by 10 bases and J by 0 bases, with 17 bases between the two germline ends. The CDR3 covers 15 residues. The CDR3 sequence is CATRPDSTSTDTQYF. Written as DNA, the CDR3 is TGTGCCACCAGACCAGACTCAACAAGCACAGATACGCAGTATTTT.

J is TRBJ2-2 and V is TRBV11-2, with 9 bases aligning to TRBD1. The germline gives CDR1 SGHAT, CDR2 FQNNGV. This CDR3 is 16 amino acids long. The ends lost 7 bases at V and 0 bases at J; junction bases unmatched: 6. The CDR3 DNA sequence: TGTGCCAGCACCCCCGGGACAGGGTCGAACACCGGGGAGCTGTTTTTT. Translated: CASTPGTGSNTGELFF.

The gene calls are TRBV6-6 and TRBJ1-5; no definite D call. The ends were cut back, 9 bases at V and 0 bases at J, with 15 bases in the middle. Germline CDR1 reads MNHNY; CDR2 reads SVGAGI (reference sequence). This CDR3 has 15 residues. As DNA, the CDR3 is TGTGCCAGTAAAGCCGGTACCTATAGCAATCAGCCCCAGCATTTT. Its protein product is CASKAGTYSNQPQHF.

In DNA form, the CDR3 reads TGTGCCAGCTCACCAATTAGAGGATCTGGGGGGTACACTGAAGCTTTCTTT. Its protein product is CASSPIRGSGGYTEAFF. The gene calls are TRBV18 and TRBJ1-1, with TRBD1 as a possible D gene (5 bases). The V gene lost 2 bases and the J gene lost 3 bases, with 19 bases spanning the gap. This CDR3 contains 17 residues. Germline V lookup: CDR1 KGHSH, CDR2 LQKENI.